The source of this T cell receptor beta chain is a study of cytomegalovirus exposure and HLA in healthy donors. It was the approximately 110-subject validation cohort, separate from the approximately 680-subject first cohort, to which the donors belonged. Losses at the gene ends were 2 bases for V and 4 bases for J; bases not matched to a gene: 0. The CDR3 spans 13 residues. The germline CDR1 and CDR2 sequences are SGHKS and YYEKEE (reference sequence). This clone was recorded once. The target antigen is unknown. Study results and limitations: Altogether, 150 to 200 TCR beta chains were recorded as cytomegalovirus-associated.

The method was immunoSEQ multiplex PCR; TCRdb's version includes in-frame clones alone and lacks a portion of them. The repertoire includes approximately 81,000 clones, around 92% of them detected once, and about 0.61% sits in the top ten. The sample consisted of PBMCs. The clonotype was recovered from a man aged 18 to 30 in good health and CMV-seronegative. This chain links TRBV5-5 with TRBJ1-5, with 7 positions matching TRBD1. The CDR3, as DNA: TGTGCCAGCAGCTTACAGGGGAATCAGCCCCAGCATTTT. The encoded protein is CASSLQGNQPQHF.